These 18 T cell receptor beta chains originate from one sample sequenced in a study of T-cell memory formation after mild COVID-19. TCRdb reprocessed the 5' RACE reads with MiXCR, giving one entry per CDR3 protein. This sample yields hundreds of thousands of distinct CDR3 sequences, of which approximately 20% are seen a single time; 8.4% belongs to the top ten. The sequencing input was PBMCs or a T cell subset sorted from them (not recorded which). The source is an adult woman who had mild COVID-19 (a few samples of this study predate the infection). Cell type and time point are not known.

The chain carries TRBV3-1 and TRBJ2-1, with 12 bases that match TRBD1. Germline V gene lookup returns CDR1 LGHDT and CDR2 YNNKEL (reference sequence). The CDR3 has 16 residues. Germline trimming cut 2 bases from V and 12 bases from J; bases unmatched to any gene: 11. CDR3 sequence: CASSQISGTGGLWQFF. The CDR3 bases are TGTGCCAGCAGCCAAATATCAGGGACAGGGGGCCTCTGGCAGTTCTTC.

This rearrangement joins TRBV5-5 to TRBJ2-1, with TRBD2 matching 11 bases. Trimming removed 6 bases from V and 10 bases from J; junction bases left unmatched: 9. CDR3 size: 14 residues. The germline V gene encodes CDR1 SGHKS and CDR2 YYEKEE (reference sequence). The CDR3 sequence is CASTHIAGGREQFF. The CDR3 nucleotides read TGTGCCAGCACCCATATAGCGGGGGGGAGGGAGCAGTTCTTC.

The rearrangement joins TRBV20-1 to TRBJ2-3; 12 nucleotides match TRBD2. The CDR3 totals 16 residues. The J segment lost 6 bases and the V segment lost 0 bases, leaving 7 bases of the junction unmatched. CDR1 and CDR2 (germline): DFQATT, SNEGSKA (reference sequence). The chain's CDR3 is CSARDLAGGPWDTQYF. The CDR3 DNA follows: TGCAGTGCTAGAGACCTAGCGGGAGGGCCTTGGGATACGCAGTATTTT.

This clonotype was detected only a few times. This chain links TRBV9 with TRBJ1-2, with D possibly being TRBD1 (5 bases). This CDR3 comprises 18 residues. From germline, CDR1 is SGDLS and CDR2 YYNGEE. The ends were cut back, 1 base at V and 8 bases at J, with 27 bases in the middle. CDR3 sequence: CASSVSVGSLPGLEGYTF. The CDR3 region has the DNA TGTGCCAGCAGCGTATCAGTCGGCAGCCTACCGGGGCTGGAGGGCTACACCTTC. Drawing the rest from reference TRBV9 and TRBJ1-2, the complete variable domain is DSGVTQTPKHLITATGQRVTLRCSPRSGDLSVYWYQQSLDQGLQFLIQYYNGEERAKGNILERFSAQQFPDLHSELNLSSLELGDSALYFCASSVSVGSLPGLEGYTFGSGTRLTVV.

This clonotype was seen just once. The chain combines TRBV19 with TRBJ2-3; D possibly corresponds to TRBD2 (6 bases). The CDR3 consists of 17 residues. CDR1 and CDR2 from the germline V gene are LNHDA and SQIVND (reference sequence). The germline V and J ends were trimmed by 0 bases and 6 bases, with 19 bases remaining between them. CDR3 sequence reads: CASSIDPPPGDKDTQYF. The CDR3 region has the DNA TGTGCCAGTAGTATAGACCCCCCTCCGGGAGACAAGGATACGCAGTATTTT.

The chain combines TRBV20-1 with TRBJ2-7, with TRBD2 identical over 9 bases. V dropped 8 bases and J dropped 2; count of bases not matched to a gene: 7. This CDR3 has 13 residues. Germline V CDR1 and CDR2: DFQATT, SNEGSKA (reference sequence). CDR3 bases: TGCAGTTATCAGCGGGGGGATACCTACGAGCAGTACTTC. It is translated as CSYQRGDTYEQYF.

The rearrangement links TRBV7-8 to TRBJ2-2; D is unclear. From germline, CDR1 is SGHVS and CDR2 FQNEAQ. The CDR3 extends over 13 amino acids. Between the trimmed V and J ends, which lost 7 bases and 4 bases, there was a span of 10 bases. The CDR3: CASTDQPTGELFF. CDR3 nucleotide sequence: TGTGCCAGCACCGATCAGCCCACCGGGGAGCTGTTTTTT. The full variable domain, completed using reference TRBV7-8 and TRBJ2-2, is GAGVSQSPRYKVAKRGQDVALRCDPISGHVSLFWYQQALGQGPEFLTYFQNEAQLDKSGLPSDRFFAERPEGSVSTLKIQRTQQEDSAVYLCASTDQPTGELFFGEGSRLTVL.

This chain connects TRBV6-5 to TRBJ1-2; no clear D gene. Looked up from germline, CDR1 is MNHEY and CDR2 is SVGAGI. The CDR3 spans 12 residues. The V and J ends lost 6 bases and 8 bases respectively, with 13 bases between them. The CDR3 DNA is TGTGCCAGCAGCTCCGAGGTGGGAGGCTACACCTTC. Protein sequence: CASSSEVGGYTF.

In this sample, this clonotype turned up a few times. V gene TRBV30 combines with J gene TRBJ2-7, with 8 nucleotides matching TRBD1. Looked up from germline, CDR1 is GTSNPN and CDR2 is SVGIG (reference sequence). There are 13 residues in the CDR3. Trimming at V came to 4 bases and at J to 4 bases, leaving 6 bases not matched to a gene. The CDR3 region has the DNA TGTGCCTGGAACCGGGACAGGAGTTACGAGCAGTACTTC. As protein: CAWNRDRSYEQYF.

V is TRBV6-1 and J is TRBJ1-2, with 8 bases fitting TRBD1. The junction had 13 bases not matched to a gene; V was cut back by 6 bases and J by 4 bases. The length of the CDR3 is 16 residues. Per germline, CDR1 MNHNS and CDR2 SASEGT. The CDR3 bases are TGTGCCAGCAGCCTGACAGGGGAGATTCAGGCCTATGGCTACACCTTC. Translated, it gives CASSLTGEIQAYGYTF.

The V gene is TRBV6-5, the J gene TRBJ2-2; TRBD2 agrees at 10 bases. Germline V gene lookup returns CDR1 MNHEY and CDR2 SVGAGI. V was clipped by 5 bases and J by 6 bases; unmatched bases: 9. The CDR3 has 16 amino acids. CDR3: CASSGLLAGAAGELFF. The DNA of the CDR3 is TGTGCCAGCAGTGGTCTCCTAGCGGGAGCTGCCGGGGAGCTGTTTTTT.

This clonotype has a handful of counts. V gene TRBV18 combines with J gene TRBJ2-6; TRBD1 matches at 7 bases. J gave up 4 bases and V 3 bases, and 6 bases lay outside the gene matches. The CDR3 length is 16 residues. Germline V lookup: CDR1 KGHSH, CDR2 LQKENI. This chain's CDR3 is CASSPRQGLGANVLTF. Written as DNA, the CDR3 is TGTGCCAGCTCACCCCGACAGGGTCTGGGGGCCAACGTCCTGACTTTC.

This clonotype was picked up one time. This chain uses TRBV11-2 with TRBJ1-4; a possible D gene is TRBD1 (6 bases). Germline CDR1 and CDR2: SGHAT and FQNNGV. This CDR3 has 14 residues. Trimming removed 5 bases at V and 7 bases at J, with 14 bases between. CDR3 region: CASSPGRGFEKLFF. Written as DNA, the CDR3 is TGTGCCAGCAGCCCCGGGAGGGGGTTTGAAAAACTGTTTTTT.

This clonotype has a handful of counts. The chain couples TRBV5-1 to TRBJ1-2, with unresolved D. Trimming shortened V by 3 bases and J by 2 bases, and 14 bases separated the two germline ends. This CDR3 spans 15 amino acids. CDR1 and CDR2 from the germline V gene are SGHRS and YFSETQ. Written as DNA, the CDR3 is TGCGCCAGCAGCTCGAGGGCACGGACGAACTATGGCTACACCTTC. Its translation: CASSSRARTNYGYTF. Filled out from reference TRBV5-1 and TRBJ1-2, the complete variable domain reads KAGVTQTPRYLIKTRGQQVTLSCSPISGHRSVSWYQQTPGQGLQFLFEYFSETQRNKGNFPGRFSGRQFSNSRSEMNVSTLELGDSALYLCASSSRARTNYGYTFGSGTRLTVV.

CDR3 in amino acids: CASSPGPGTSGSPARETQYF. Written as DNA, the CDR3 is TGTGCCAGCAGCCCGGGTCCCGGGACTAGCGGGAGTCCGGCTCGGGAGACCCAGTACTTC. This chain uses TRBV28 with TRBJ2-5; TRBD2 agrees at 14 bases. Losses at the gene ends were 6 bases for V and 5 bases for J; bases not matched to a gene: 20. The V gene's germline CDR1 is MDHEN and CDR2 SYDVKM. The CDR3 spans 20 residues.

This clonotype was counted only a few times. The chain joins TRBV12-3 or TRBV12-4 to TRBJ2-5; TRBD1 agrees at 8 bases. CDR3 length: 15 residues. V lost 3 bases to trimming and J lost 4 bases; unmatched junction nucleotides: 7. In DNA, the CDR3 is TGTGCCAGCAGTTTGGGTCAGGGGGCAATAGAGACCCAGTACTTC. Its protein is CASSLGQGAIETQYF.

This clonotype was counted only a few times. The CDR3 DNA is TGTGCCAGCAGCGTACTAGCGGGAGGAGAGACCCAGTACTTC. Its translation is CASSVLAGGETQYF. The V call is TRBV9, the J call TRBJ2-5; TRBD2 matches 11 bases. The ends lost 1 base at V and 4 bases at J; junction bases unmatched: 0. From germline, CDR1 is SGDLS and CDR2 YYNGEE. This CDR3 contains 14 residues.

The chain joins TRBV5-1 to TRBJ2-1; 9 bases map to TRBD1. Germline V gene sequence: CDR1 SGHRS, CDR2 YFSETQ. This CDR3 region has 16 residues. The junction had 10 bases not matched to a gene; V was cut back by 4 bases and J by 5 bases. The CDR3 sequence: CASSPSGQGSHNEQFF. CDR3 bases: TGCGCCAGCAGCCCGAGCGGACAGGGGTCTCACAATGAGCAGTTCTTC.